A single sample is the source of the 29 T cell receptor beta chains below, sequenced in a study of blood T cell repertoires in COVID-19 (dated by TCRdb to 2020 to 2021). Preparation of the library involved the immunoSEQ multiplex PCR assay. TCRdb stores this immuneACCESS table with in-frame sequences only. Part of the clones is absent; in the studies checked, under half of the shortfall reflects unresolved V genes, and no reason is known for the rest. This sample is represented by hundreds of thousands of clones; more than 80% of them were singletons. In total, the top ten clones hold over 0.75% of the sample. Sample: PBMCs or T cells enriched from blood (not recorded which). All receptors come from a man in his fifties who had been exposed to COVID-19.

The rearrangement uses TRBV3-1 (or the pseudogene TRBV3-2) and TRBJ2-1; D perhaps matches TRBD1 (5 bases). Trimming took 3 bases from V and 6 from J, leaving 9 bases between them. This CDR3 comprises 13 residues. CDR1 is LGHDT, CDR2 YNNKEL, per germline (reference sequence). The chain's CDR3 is CASSQDKTNEQFF. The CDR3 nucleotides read TGTGCCAGCAGCCAGGACAAAACCAATGAGCAGTTCTTC.

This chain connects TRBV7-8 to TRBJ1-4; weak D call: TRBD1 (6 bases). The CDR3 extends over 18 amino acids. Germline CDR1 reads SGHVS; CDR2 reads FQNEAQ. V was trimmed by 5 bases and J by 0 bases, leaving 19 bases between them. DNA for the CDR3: TGTGCCAGCAGCCCCCTCCGCGGGGGACATGCAACTAATGAAAAACTGTTTTTT. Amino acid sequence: CASSPLRGGHATNEKLFF.

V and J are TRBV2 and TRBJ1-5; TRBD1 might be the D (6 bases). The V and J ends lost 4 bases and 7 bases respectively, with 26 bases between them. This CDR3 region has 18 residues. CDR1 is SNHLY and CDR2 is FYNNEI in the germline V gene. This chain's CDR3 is CASSGLWGGTISSQPQHF. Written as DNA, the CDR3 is TGTGCCAGCAGTGGTCTGTGGGGGGGGACAATTTCAAGCCAGCCCCAGCATTTT.

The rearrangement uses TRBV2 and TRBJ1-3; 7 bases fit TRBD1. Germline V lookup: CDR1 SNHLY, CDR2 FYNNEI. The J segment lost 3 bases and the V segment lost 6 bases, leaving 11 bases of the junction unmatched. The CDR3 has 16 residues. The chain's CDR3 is CASSQQARGNGNTIYF. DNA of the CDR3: TGTGCCAGCAGCCAACAAGCCAGGGGGAATGGAAACACCATATATTTT.

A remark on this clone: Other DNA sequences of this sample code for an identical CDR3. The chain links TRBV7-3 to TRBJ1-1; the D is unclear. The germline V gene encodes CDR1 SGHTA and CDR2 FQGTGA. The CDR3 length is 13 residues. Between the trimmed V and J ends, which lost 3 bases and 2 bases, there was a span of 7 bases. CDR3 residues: CASSLEVNTEAFF. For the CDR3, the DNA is TGTGCCAGCAGCTTGGAGGTAAACACTGAAGCTTTCTTT.

The CDR3: CATSRDAGVDTEAFF. The CDR3, as DNA: TGTGCCACCAGCAGAGATGCAGGGGTGGACACTGAAGCTTTCTTT. The chain uses TRBV15 and TRBJ1-1, with a tentative D call TRBD1 (6 bases). Trimming left V 0 bases short and J 3 bases short, with 11 bases between. Germline loops: CDR1 LNHNV, CDR2 YYDKDF (reference sequence). The CDR3 runs to 15 residues.

CDR3 in DNA: TGTGCCAGCTCATCCGGGACAGGGGCTCCCAATGAGCAGTTCTTC. This codes for CASSSGTGAPNEQFF. The genes are TRBV28 and TRBJ2-1; 10 positions agree with TRBD1. Germline V gene sequence: CDR1 MDHEN, CDR2 SYDVKM. The length of the CDR3 is 15 residues. J was trimmed by 6 bases and V by 8 bases; bases with no gene match: 10.

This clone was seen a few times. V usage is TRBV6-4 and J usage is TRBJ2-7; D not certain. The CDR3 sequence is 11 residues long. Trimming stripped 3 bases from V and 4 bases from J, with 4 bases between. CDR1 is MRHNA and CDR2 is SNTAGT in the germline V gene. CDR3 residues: CASSEIYEQYV. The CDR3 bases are TGTGCCAGCAGTGAAATATACGAGCAGTACGTC.

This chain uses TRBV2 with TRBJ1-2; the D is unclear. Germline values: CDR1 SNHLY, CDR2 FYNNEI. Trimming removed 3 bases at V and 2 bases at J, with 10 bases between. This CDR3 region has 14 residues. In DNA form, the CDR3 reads TGTGCCAGCAGTGAGAACAGAAGCAACTATGGCTACACCTTC. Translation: CASSENRSNYGYTF.

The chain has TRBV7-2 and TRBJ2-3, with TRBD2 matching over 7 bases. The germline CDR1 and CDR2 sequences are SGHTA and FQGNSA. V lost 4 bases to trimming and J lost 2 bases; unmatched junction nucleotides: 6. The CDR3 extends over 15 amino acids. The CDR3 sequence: CASSSGLTYTDTQYF. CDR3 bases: TGTGCCAGCAGCTCGGGACTAACCTACACAGATACGCAGTATTTT.

This CDR3 reads CASSLWAEGANYGYTF. In DNA, the CDR3 is TGTGCCAGCAGTTTATGGGCCGAGGGAGCCAACTATGGCTACACCTTC. This chain links TRBV28 with TRBJ1-2, with D hard to call. Between the trimmed V and J ends, which lost 0 bases and 2 bases, there was a span of 13 bases. The CDR3 runs to 16 residues. Germline CDR1 is MDHEN and CDR2 is SYDVKM.

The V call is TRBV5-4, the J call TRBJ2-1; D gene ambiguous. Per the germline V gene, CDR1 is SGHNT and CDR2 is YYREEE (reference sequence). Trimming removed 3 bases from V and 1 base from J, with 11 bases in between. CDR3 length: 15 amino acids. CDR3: CASSSNSRSYNEQFF. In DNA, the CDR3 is TGTGCCAGCAGCTCGAATTCTAGGTCCTACAATGAGCAGTTCTTC.

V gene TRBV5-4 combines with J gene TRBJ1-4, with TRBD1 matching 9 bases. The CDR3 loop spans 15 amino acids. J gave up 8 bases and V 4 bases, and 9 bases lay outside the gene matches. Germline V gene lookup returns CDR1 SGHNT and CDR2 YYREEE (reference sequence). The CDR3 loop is CASSNAGTGYEKLFF. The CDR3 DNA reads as TGTGCCAGCAGCAACGCCGGGACAGGGTACGAAAAACTGTTTTTT.

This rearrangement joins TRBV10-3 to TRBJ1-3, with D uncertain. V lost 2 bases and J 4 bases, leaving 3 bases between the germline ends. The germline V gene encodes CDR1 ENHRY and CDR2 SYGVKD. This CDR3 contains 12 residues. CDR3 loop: CAISEEGNTIYF. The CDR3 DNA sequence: TGTGCCATCAGTGAGGAGGGAAACACCATATATTTT.

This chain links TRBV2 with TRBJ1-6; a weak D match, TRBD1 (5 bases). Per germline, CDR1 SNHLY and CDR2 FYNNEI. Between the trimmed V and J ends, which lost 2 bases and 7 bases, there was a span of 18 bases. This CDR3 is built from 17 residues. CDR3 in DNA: TGTGCCAGCAGTGAACTTCTAGGACATCGCAGGAATTCACCCCTCCACTTT. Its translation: CASSELLGHRRNSPLHF.

CDR3 nucleotides: TGCGCCAGCAGTCGACAGGGGGCCAACTATGGCTACACCTTC. It codes for CASSRQGANYGYTF. The chain uses TRBV5-1 and TRBJ1-2; 10 positions match TRBD1. CDR1 and CDR2 from the germline V gene are SGHRS and YFSETQ. J was trimmed by 2 bases and V by 5 bases; bases with no gene match: 3. The CDR3 loop spans 14 amino acids.

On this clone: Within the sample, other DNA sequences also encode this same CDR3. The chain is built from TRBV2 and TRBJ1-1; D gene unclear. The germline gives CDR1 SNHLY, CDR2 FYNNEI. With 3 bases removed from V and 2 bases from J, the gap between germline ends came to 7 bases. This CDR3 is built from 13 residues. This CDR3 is CASSDERNTEAFF. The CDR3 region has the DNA TGTGCCAGCAGTGACGAGAGAAACACTGAAGCTTTCTTT.

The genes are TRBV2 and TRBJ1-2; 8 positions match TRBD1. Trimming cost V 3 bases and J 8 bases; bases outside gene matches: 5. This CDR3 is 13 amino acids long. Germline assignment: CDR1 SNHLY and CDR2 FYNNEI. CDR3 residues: CASSEWTGSGYTF. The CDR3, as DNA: TGTGCCAGCAGTGAGTGGACAGGGAGCGGCTACACCTTC.

CDR3 in amino acids: CASSPLPYEQYF. DNA for the CDR3: TGTGCCAGCAGTCCCCTCCCCTACGAGCAGTACTTC. The chain recombines TRBV12-3 or TRBV12-4 with TRBJ2-7; D gene uncertain. V was cut by 5 bases and J by 2 bases, with 7 bases left in between. The CDR3 is 12 residues long.

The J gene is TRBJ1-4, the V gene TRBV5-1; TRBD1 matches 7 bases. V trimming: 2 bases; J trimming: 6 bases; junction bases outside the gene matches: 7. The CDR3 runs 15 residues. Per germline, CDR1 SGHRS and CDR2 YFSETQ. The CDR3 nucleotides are TGCGCCAGCAGCTTATTCGACAGGGATGATGAAAAACTGTTTTTT. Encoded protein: CASSLFDRDDEKLFF.

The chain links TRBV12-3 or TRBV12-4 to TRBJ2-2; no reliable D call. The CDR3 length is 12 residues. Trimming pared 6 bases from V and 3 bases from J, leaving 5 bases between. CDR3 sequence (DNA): TGTGCCAGCAGCCCCGACACCGGGGAGCTGTTTTTT. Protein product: CASSPDTGELFF.

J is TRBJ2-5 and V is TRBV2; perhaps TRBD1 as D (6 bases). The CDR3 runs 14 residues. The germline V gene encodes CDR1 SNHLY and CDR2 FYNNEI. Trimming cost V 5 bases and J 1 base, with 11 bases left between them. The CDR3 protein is CASSLDRSQETQYF. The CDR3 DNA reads TGTGCCAGCAGTCTGGACAGATCCCAAGAGACCCAGTACTTC.

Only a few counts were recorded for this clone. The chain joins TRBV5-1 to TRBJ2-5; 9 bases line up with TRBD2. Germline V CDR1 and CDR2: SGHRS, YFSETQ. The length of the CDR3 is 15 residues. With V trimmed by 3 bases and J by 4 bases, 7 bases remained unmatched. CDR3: CASSWLGLAPETQYF. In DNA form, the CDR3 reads TGCGCCAGCAGCTGGCTGGGACTAGCCCCAGAGACCCAGTACTTC.

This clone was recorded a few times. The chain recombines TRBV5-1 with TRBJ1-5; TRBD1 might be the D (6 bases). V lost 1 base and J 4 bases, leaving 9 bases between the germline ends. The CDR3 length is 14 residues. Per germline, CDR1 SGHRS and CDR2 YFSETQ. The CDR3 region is CASSLTGWNQPQHF. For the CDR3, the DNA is TGCGCCAGCAGCTTGACAGGGTGGAATCAGCCCCAGCATTTT. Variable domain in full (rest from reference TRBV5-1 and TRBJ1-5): KAGVTQTPRYLIKTRGQQVTLSCSPISGHRSVSWYQQTPGQGLQFLFEYFSETQRNKGNFPGRFSGRQFSNSRSEMNVSTLELGDSALYLCASSLTGWNQPQHFGDGTRLSIL.

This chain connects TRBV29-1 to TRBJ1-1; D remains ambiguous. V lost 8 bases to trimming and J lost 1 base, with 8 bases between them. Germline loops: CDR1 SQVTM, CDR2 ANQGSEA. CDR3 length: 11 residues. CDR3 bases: TGCAGCCTTTTAGAGAACACTGAAGCTTTCTTT. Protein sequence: CSLLENTEAFF.

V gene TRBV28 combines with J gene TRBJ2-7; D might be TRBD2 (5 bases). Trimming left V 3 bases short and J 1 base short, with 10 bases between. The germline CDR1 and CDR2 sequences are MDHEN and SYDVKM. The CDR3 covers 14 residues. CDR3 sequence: CASSLGVPSYEQYV. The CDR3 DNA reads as TGTGCCAGCAGTTTGGGAGTACCTTCCTACGAGCAGTACGTC.

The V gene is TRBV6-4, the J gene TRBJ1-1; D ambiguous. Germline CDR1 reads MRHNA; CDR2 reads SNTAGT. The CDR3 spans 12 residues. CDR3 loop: CPHVTMNTEAFF. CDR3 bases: TGTCCGCACGTTACTATGAACACTGAAGCTTTCTTT.

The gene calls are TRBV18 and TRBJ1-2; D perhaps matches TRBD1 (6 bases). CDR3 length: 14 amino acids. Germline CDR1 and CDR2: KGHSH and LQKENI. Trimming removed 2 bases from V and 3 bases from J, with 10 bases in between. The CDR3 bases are TGTGCCAGCTCACCAACGAACAGGGACTATGGCTACACCTTC. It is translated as CASSPTNRDYGYTF.

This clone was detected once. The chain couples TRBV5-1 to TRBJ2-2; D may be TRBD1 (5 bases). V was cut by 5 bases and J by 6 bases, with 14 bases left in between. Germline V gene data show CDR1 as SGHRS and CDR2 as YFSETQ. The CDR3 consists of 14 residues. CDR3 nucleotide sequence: TGCGCCAGCAGGTTAAGCGCAGGGCCCGGGGAGCTGTTTTTT. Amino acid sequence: CASRLSAGPGELFF.